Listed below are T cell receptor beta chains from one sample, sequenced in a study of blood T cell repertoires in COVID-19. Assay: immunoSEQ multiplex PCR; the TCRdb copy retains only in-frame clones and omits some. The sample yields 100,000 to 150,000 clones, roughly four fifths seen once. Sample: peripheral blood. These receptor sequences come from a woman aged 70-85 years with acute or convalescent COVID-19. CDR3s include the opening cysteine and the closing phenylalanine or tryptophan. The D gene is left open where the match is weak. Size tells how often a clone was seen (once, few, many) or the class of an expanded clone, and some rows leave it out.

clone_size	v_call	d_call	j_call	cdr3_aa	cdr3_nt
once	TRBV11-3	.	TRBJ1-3	CASTILGAGNTIYF	TGTGCCAGCACCATTCTAGGGGCTGGAAACACCATATATTTT
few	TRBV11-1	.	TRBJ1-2	CASSPRDGLRRGYTF	TGTGCCAGCAGCCCCCGGGACGGACTAAGGAGGGGCTACACCTTC
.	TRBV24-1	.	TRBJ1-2	CASQESYGYTF	TGTGCCTCACAGGAAAGCTATGGCTACACCTTC
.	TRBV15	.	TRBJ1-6	CATSRDRGGDSPLHF	TGTGCCACCAGCAGAGATAGGGGGGGTGATTCACCCCTCCACTTT
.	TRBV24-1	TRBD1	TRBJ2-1	CATSAGTGDWGEQFF	TGTGCCACCAGTGCCGGGACAGGCGACTGGGGTGAGCAGTTCTTC
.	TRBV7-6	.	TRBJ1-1	CASSSLRGIMNTEAFF	TGTGCCAGCAGCTCGTTACGGGGGATTATGAACACTGAAGCTTTCTTT
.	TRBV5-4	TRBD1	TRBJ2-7	CASSRGQGSSYEQYF	TGTGCCAGCAGCCGGGGACAGGGGAGCTCCTACGAGCAGTACTTC
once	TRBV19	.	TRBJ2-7	CASSIGTFGTPPYEQYF	TGTGCCAGTAGTATCGGGACCTTCGGGACACCACCATACGAGCAGTACTTC
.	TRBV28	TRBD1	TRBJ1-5	CASSADRASNQPQHF	TGTGCCAGCAGTGCTGACAGGGCTAGCAATCAGCCCCAGCATTTT
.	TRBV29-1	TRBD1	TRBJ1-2	CSVSPHDRANFYGYTF	TGCAGCGTGAGCCCACACGACAGGGCTAACTTCTATGGCTACACCTTC
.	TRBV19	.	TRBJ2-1	CASSRLSQTYNEQFF	TGTGCCAGTAGTAGACTATCTCAGACCTACAATGAGCAGTTCTTC
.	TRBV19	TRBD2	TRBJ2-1	CASSIGTRGSYNEQFF	TGTGCCAGTAGTATAGGGACGCGGGGGTCCTACAATGAGCAGTTCTTC
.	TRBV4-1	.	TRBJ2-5	CASSQGLLEQETQYF	TGCGCCAGCAGCCAAGGGTTGTTGGAGCAAGAGACCCAGTACTTC
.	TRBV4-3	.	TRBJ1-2	CASSLQTYSYGYTF	TGCGCCAGCAGCCTTCAAACTTACTCCTATGGCTACACCTTC
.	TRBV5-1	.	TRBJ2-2	CASSLGGRDTGELFF	TGCGCCAGCAGCTTGGGTGGGCGTGACACCGGGGAGCTGTTTTTT
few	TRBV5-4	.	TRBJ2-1	CASGTGVPGDNEQFF	TGTGCCAGCGGAACGGGGGTACCTGGCGACAATGAGCAGTTCTTC
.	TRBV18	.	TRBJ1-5	CASSPGSGGNQPQHF	TGTGCCAGCTCACCGGGTTCAGGGGGCAATCAGCCCCAGCATTTT
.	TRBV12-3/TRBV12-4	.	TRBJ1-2	CASSLRQGGVYTF	TGTGCCAGCAGTTTAAGGCAGGGAGGAGTCTACACCTTC
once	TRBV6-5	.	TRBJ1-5	CASSYGGGNQPQHF	TGTGCCAGCAGTTACGGAGGGGGCAATCAGCCCCAGCATTTT
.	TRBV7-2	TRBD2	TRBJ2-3	CASSYLAGVSADTQYF	TGTGCCAGCAGTTACCTAGCGGGGGTAAGCGCAGATACGCAGTATTTT
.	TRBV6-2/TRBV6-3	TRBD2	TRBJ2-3	CASSLGTSGPTDTQYF	TGTGCCAGCAGTCTTGGGACTAGCGGGCCCACAGATACGCAGTATTTT
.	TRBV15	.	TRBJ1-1	CATSRDLSDFLTEAFF	TGTGCCACCAGCAGAGATCTTTCCGACTTTCTCACTGAAGCTTTCTTT
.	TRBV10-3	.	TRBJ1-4	CATAGSTNEKLFF	TGTGCCACCGCGGGCAGCACTAATGAAAAACTGTTTTTT
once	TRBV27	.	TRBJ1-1	CASSFQGTTEAFF	TGTGCCAGCAGTTTCCAGGGGACCACTGAAGCTTTCTTT
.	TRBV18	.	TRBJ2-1	CASSPFTDNEQFF	TGTGCCAGCTCACCATTCACAGACAATGAGCAGTTCTTC
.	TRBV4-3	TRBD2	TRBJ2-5	CASSQLAGGKETQYF	TGCGCCAGCAGCCAACTAGCGGGGGGTAAAGAGACCCAGTACTTC
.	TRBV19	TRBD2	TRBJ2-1	CASSPTSGGSNEQFF	TGTGCCAGTAGCCCTACTAGCGGGGGGAGCAATGAGCAGTTCTTC
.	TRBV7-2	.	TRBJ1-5	CASSIGGPQHF	TGTGCCAGCAGCATCGGGGGGCCCCAGCATTTT
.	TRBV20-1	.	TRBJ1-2	CSATQGRGYTF	TGCAGTGCTACACAGGGTCGTGGCTACACCTTC
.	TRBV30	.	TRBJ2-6	CAWSARTQAGANVLTF	TGTGCCTGGAGTGCTCGTACGCAGGCTGGGGCCAACGTCCTGACTTTC
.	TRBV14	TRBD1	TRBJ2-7	CASSQGQGGQYF	TGTGCCAGCAGCCAAGGACAGGGCGGGCAGTACTTC
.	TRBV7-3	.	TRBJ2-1	CASSLSGGAVYNEQFF	TGTGCCAGCAGCTTATCTGGGGGGGCCGTCTACAATGAGCAGTTCTTC
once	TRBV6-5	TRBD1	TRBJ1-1	CASSYTGTVNTEAFF	TGTGCCAGCAGTTACACGGGGACAGTGAACACTGAAGCTTTCTTT
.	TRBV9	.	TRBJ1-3	CASSSALGGSDSGNTIYF	TGTGCCAGCAGCTCGGCGCTAGGGGGTTCCGACTCTGGAAACACCATATATTTT
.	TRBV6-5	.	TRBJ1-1	CASRIEPEAFF	TGTGCCAGCAGGATTGAGCCTGAAGCTTTCTTT
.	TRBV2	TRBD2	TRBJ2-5	CASSQGLAGQETQYF	TGTGCCAGCAGCCAAGGACTAGCGGGGCAAGAGACCCAGTACTTC
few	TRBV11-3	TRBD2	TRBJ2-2	CASSLMGLGIEELFF	TGTGCCAGCAGCTTAATGGGACTAGGAATCGAGGAGCTGTTTTTT
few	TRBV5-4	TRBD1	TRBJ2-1	CASSPGQGTYNEQFF	TGTGCCAGCAGCCCAGGACAGGGAACTTACAATGAGCAGTTCTTC
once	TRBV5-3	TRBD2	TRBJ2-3	CARSLHYYRTSGASTDTQYF	TGTGCCAGAAGCTTGCATTACTACCGGACTAGCGGGGCAAGCACAGATACGCAGTATTTT
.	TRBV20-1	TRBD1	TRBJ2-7	CSASHRGQGLDYEQYF	TGCAGTGCTAGTCATAGGGGACAGGGCCTCGACTACGAGCAGTACTTC
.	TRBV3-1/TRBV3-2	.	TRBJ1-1	CASSLLEESPAFF	TGTGCCAGCAGCCTCCTCGAGGAGTCTCCGGCTTTCTTT
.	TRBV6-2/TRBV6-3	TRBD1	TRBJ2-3	CASSRTGTTDTQYF	TGTGCCAGCAGTCGGACAGGGACAACAGATACGCAGTATTTT
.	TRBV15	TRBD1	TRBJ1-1	CATSSDRGIHTEAFF	TGTGCCACCAGCAGCGACAGGGGAATTCACACTGAAGCTTTCTTT
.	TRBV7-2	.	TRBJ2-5	CASSLTRNEETQYF	TGTGCCAGCAGCTTAACCAGAAACGAAGAGACCCAGTACTTC
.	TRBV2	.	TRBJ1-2	CASSAGGRNYGYTF	TGTGCCAGCAGTGCGGGGGGGCGAAACTATGGCTACACCTTC